The source of this TCR beta chain is a study of vaccination effects on CD4 cells after COVID-19. Study summary: Sampling occurred a median 72 days post second dose, range 14 to 241.

ViraFEST used viral peptide pools to expand antigen-specific CD4+ T cells before sequencing. Upon completion of around ten days in culture, CD4+ T cells were isolated. As their vaccination, participants received two doses of either BNT162b2 or mRNA-1273. Vaccine recipients had no previous SARS-CoV-2 infection; their nucleocapsid antibodies were negative. Half-medium exchanges with IL-2 medium took place on days 3 and 7. V lost 5 bases to trimming and J lost 5 bases; unmatched junction nucleotides: 11. CDR3 length: 15 amino acids. Germline assignment: CDR1 SGHVS and CDR2 FNYEAQ. Assay: immunoSEQ multiplex PCR; the TCRdb copy retains only in-frame clones and omits some. The sample lists about 64,000 clones; around 80% were seen once. Broader study findings: Cross-reactivity toward common cold coronaviruses was confined to only 1 of 255 vaccine-induced clones in healthy vaccinees.

Notes on this clone: Its antigen is currently unknown.

This receptor was obtained from a human donor who received a COVID-19 vaccine. The chain uses TRBV7-6 and TRBJ2-5; the match to TRBD2 covers 7 bases. The source material was CD4+ T cells from PBMCs cultured with HCoV-OC43 spike peptides, sampled after COVID-19 vaccination. The sample's subset: HCoV-OC43 spike overlapping peptide pool stimulation. DNA for the CDR3: TGTGCCAGCAGCCCCCGCGTGGCGGGGGAGGAGACCCAGTACTTC. Translated, it gives CASSPRVAGEETQYF.